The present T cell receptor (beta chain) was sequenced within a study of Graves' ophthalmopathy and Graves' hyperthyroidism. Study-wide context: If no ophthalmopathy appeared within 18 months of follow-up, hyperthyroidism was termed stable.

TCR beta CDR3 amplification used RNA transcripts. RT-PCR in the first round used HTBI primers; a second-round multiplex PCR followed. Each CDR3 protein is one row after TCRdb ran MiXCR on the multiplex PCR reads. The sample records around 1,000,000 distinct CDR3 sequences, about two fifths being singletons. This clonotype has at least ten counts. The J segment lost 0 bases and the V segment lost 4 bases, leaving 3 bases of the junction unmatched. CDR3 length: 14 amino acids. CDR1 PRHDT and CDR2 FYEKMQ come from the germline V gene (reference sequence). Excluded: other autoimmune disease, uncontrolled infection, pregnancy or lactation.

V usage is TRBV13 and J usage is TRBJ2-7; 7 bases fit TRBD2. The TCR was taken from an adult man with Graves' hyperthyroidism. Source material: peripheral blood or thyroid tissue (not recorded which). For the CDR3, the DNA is TGTGCCAGCAGCTCGGGCGGGGGCTCCTACGAGCAGTACTTC. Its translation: CASSSGGGSYEQYF.